This TCR beta chain was profiled in a study of T cell responses to AZD1222 COVID-19 vaccine. CDR1 is KGHSH and CDR2 is LQKENI in the germline V gene. Losses at the gene ends were 1 base for V and 1 base for J; bases not matched to a gene: 4. This CDR3 has 16 residues. Produced via immunoSEQ multiplex PCR; TCRdb's table is partial and in-frame only. This table has some 150,000 clones, 93% appearing once. This sequence originates from an adult in good health. J is TRBJ1-5 and V is TRBV18; the match to TRBD1 covers 7 bases. The material was peripheral blood, obtained on day 0 of AZD1222 vaccination. CDR3 nucleotides: TGTGCCAGCTCACCACAAGGGGGCCTGAGCAATCAGCCCCAGCATTTT. This encodes CASSPQGGLSNQPQHF.